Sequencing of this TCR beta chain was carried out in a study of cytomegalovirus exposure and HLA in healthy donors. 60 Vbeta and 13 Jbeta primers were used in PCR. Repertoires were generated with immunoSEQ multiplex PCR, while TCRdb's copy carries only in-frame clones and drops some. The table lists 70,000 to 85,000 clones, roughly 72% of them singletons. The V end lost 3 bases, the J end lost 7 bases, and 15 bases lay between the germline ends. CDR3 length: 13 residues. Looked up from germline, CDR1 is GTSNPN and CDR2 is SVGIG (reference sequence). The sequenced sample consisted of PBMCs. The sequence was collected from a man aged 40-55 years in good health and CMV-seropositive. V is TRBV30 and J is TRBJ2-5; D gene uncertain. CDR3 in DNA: TGTGCCTGGAGATTCGGGTTGGATGGGACCCAGTACTTC. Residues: CAWRFGLDGTQYF.